This TCR beta chain was sequenced for a study of identical twins. The V gene lost 2 bases and the J gene lost 0 bases, with 4 bases spanning the gap. CDR3 length: 12 amino acids. The germline V gene encodes CDR1 DFQATT and CDR2 SNEGSKA (reference sequence). TCRdb analysed the 5' RACE reads with MiXCR anew, one entry per CDR3 protein. This table holds approximately 620,000 distinct CDR3 sequences, around 8.6% found once. Whole-study findings and limits: Twins' excess sharing was less marked for out-of-frame beta sequences. Findings depended on cross-sectional statistics rather than tracking the same donors. Out-of-frame TCR alpha sharing observed in monozygotic twins exceeded model estimates.

This clonotype came up a few times. Its antigen is currently unknown. Healthy Caucasian donors formed the entire cohort. This sample also belongs to another study, concerning yellow fever vaccine responses in identical twins.

The gene calls are TRBV20-1 and TRBJ1-1; D remains unclear. This clonotype was sampled from a woman under 30 in good health. Specimen: PBMCs. The chain's CDR3 is CSARHLNTEAFF. In DNA, the CDR3 is TGCAGTGCTAGACACCTGAACACTGAAGCTTTCTTT.